This T cell receptor (beta chain) was observed in a study of naive and memory T cell subsets. This clonotype has ten or more counts. Whole-blood samples were around 2.3 ml of peripheral blood from healthy adult volunteers. The library had UMIs added by 3' ligation of an oligonucleotide to TCR cDNA. CDR3 length equals 13 residues. With 6 bases removed from V and 2 bases from J, the gap between germline ends came to 14 bases. CDR1 DFQATT and CDR2 SNEGSKA come from the germline V gene (reference sequence). Alpha and beta constant region primers primed reverse transcription for blood and skin samples. Four PCR rounds used nested alpha and beta constant region primers plus the SP2 primer. TCRdb fed the 5' RACE reads into MiXCR, producing one record per CDR3 protein. The table lists about 22,000 distinct CDR3 sequences, 4% to 4.5% of them singletons.

The clonotype originates from a male donor in good health. The chain joins TRBV20-1 to TRBJ2-7; D is unresolved. Here the CDR3 DNA reads TGCAGTGCAACTACAGAAACAACCTACGAGCAGTACTTC. Amino acids: CSATTETTYEQYF.